These 32 T cell receptor beta chains were all obtained from the same sample, sequenced in a study of blood T cell repertoires in COVID-19. Libraries were prepared by immunoSEQ multiplex PCR; TCRdb keeps only in-frame clonotypes and omits some of them. This sample carries about 440,000 clones, about 92% of them seen once, and the ten largest clones take approximately 0.65%. The sample taken for sequencing was PBMCs or T cells enriched from blood (not recorded which). The receptors come from a man aged 18 to 29 who had recovered from COVID-19.

The V and J genes are TRBV11-2 and TRBJ1-3, with 7 bases aligning to TRBD1. The CDR3 runs to 16 residues. V was clipped by 4 bases and J by 0 bases; unmatched bases: 6. Per germline, CDR1 SGHAT and CDR2 FQNNGV. CDR3 bases: TGTGCCAGCAGCTATCGACAGGGTAGCTCTGGAAACACCATATATTTT. It encodes CASSYRQGSSGNTIYF.

The chain combines TRBV5-1 with TRBJ1-4; 7 bases line up with TRBD1. The CDR3 is 14 residues long. In germline, CDR1 is SGHRS, CDR2 YFSETQ. The V segment lost 0 bases and the J segment 7 bases; nucleotides outside the gene matches: 3. As DNA, the CDR3 is TGCGCCAGCAGCTTGGAAGGGGGCAGTGAAAAACTGTTTTTT. Residues: CASSLEGGSEKLFF.

This clone was observed a single time. This chain uses TRBV9 with TRBJ1-2; TRBD1 might be the D (5 bases). The germline V and J ends were trimmed by 4 bases and 4 bases, with 17 bases remaining between them. Germline V lookup: CDR1 SGDLS, CDR2 YYNGEE. This CDR3 comprises 15 residues. The CDR3 protein is CASSPILQGAYGYTF. The CDR3 nucleotides read TGTGCCAGCAGCCCGATTCTTCAGGGTGCCTATGGCTACACCTTC.

This clone was seen once. The V gene is TRBV5-4, the J gene TRBJ1-2; D remains unclear. The CDR3 length is 13 residues. From germline, CDR1 is SGHNT and CDR2 YYREEE (reference sequence). V gave up 4 bases and J gave up 7 bases, with 14 bases separating them. The CDR3 DNA sequence: TGTGCCAGCAGCGACATGACCATCGGTGGCTACACCTTC. Its protein product is CASSDMTIGGYTF.

The chain has TRBV19 and TRBJ1-2; 7 nucleotides agree with TRBD1. Per germline, CDR1 LNHDA and CDR2 SQIVND (reference sequence). After removal of 2 bases from V and 0 bases from J, the junction contained 6 bases not matched to a gene. The CDR3 loop spans 16 amino acids. The CDR3 nucleotides read TGTGCCAGTAGTATAAGCTCTGGGACAGCTAACTATGGCTACACCTTC. It translates to CASSISSGTANYGYTF.

The rearrangement links TRBV10-3 to TRBJ1-2; D call uncertain. CDR3 length equals 16 residues. Germline V lookup: CDR1 ENHRY, CDR2 SYGVKD. Trimming shortened V by 0 bases and J by 0 bases, and 11 bases separated the two germline ends. The CDR3 loop is CAISESEGSSNYGYTF. In DNA, the CDR3 is TGTGCCATCAGTGAGTCGGAGGGCAGTTCTAACTATGGCTACACCTTC.

This chain links TRBV4-1 with TRBJ1-2, with D tentatively TRBD1 (5 bases). Germline V CDR1 and CDR2: MGHRA, YSYEKL. The V end lost 1 base, the J end lost 1 base, and 10 bases lay between the germline ends. The CDR3 is made up of 15 amino acids. The CDR3 DNA is TGCGCCAGCAGCCAAGTGACAGCTTATAACTATGGCTACACCTTC. Protein product: CASSQVTAYNYGYTF.

In this sample, this clone turned up once. The junction differs from germline at one of its ends, possibly a read error. The chain has TRBV15 and TRBJ1-1, with D perhaps TRBD1 (6 bases). This CDR3 has 16 residues. The germline V gene encodes CDR1 LNHNV and CDR2 YYDKDF (reference sequence). CDR3 sequence: CATSRDGPVGTGPPSF. The CDR3 DNA reads as TGTGCCACCAGCAGAGATGGCCCTGTGGGAACAGGGCCCCCTTCCTTT.

This chain connects TRBV28 to TRBJ2-3, with 8 bases aligning to TRBD2. Trimming removed 3 bases from V and 4 bases from J; junction bases left unmatched: 6. The length of the CDR3 is 15 residues. The germline V gene has CDR1 MDHEN and CDR2 SYDVKM. The CDR3 region has the DNA TGTGCCAGCAGTTTGAAACGGGAGGGCCCAGATACGCAGTATTTT. Protein sequence: CASSLKREGPDTQYF.

The V and J genes are TRBV19 and TRBJ1-3, with TRBD1 as a possible D gene (6 bases). V was trimmed by 3 bases and J by 2 bases, leaving 17 bases between them. This CDR3 region has 17 residues. Germline CDR1 and CDR2: LNHDA and SQIVND (reference sequence). Written as DNA, the CDR3 is TGTGCCAGTAGTATCAGATCGGCAGGGGAGCCTGGAAACACCATATATTTT. Its protein product is CASSIRSAGEPGNTIYF.

This clone has a handful of counts. The chain has TRBV5-1 and TRBJ2-3, with 11 bases identical to TRBD1. After removal of 2 bases from V and 7 bases from J, the junction contained 6 bases not matched to a gene. The germline CDR1 and CDR2 sequences are SGHRS and YFSETQ. The CDR3 totals 15 residues. CDR3 residues: CASSFADRGPNTQYF. The CDR3, as DNA: TGCGCCAGCAGCTTTGCGGACAGGGGGCCGAATACGCAGTATTTT.

Notes on this clone: The sample carries other DNA sequences with the same CDR3. V usage is TRBV5-1 and J usage is TRBJ2-5; possibly TRBD2 for D (5 bases). The CDR3 length is 14 residues. The V end lost 1 base, the J end lost 5 bases, and 12 bases lay between the germline ends. Germline CDR1 SGHRS, CDR2 YFSETQ. CDR3 in DNA: TGCGCCAGCAGCTTGAGTGGAGGCGGGGAGACCCAGTACTTC. Translated, it gives CASSLSGGGETQYF.

The CDR3 spells CATSSRTAPNTGELFF. In DNA, the CDR3 is TGTGCCACCAGCAGCCGGACTGCCCCGAACACCGGGGAGCTGTTTTTT. The chain joins TRBV15 to TRBJ2-2; D possibly corresponds to TRBD2 (5 bases). The CDR3 has 16 residues. CDR1 LNHNV and CDR2 YYDKDF come from the germline V gene (reference sequence). V gave up 3 bases and J gave up 0 bases, with 11 bases separating them.

This sequence joins TRBV4-2 and TRBJ2-1; tentative D call: TRBD1 (5 bases). This CDR3 is built from 15 residues. Germline CDR1 and CDR2: LGHNA and YNFKEQ. V lost 0 bases and J lost 2, with 8 bases in between. CDR3 residues: CASSQDRATYNEQFF. The CDR3 DNA reads TGTGCCAGCAGCCAAGACAGGGCCACCTACAATGAGCAGTTCTTC.

The V and J genes are TRBV5-1 and TRBJ2-1; 16 positions agree with TRBD2. CDR3 size: 16 residues. Per germline, CDR1 SGHRS and CDR2 YFSETQ. V lost 4 bases to trimming and J lost 10 bases; unmatched junction nucleotides: 8. The CDR3 nucleotides read TGCGCCAGCAGCGGCGGGACTAGCGGGAGGGTATGGGAGCAGTTCTTC. It yields the protein CASSGGTSGRVWEQFF.

The chain employs TRBV7-9 and TRBJ1-1; D unclear. Per the germline V gene, CDR1 is SEHNR and CDR2 is FQNEAQ (reference sequence). CDR3 size: 13 residues. V lost 2 bases and J 1 base, leaving 5 bases between the germline ends. The CDR3, as DNA: TGTGCCAGCAGCTTATTAGAGAACACTGAAGCTTTCTTT. Encoded protein: CASSLLENTEAFF.

This rearrangement joins TRBV10-1 to TRBJ1-1, with D possibly matching TRBD1 (6 bases). From germline, CDR1 is WNHNN and CDR2 SYGVQD (reference sequence). V lost 6 bases and J 1 base, leaving 12 bases between the germline ends. This CDR3 has 14 residues. CDR3 sequence (DNA): TGCGCCAGCAGCGGCGACAGGTCGAACACTGAAGCTTTCTTT. Its translation: CASSGDRSNTEAFF.

This chain uses TRBV7-9 with TRBJ2-7; 9 nucleotides line up with TRBD1. The CDR3 sequence is 15 residues long. The germline gives CDR1 SEHNR, CDR2 FQNEAQ (reference sequence). J gave up 7 bases and V 2 bases, and 9 bases lay outside the gene matches. The CDR3 DNA reads as TGTGCCAGCAGCTTAAGGGGACAGGGAATTGAAGAGCAGTACTTC. Protein: CASSLRGQGIEEQYF.

V usage is TRBV9 and J usage is TRBJ2-1, with 10 bases matching TRBD2. The CDR3 extends over 15 amino acids. V was pared by 3 bases and J by 2 bases, with 2 bases of the junction left unmatched. From germline, CDR1 is SGDLS and CDR2 YYNGEE. CDR3 nucleotide sequence: TGTGCCAGCAGCGCTAGCGGGAGTACCTACAATGAGCAGTTCTTC. Translation: CASSASGSTYNEQFF.

The genes are TRBV25-1 and TRBJ1-1; a possible D gene is TRBD1 (5 bases). Germline V gene lookup returns CDR1 MGHDK and CDR2 SYGVNS. V lost 6 bases to trimming and J lost 4 bases, with 15 bases between them. CDR3 size: 14 residues. The CDR3 bases are TGTGCCAGCAGGAGCTCGGGGGGTGGCACTGAAGCTTTCTTT. This encodes CASRSSGGGTEAFF. Full variable domain (remainder filled in from reference TRBV25-1 and TRBJ1-1): EADIYQTPRYLVIGTGKKITLECSQTMGHDKMYWYQQDPGMELHLIHYSYGVNSTEKGDLSSESTVSRIRTEHFPLTLESARPSHTSQYLCASRSSGGGTEAFFGQGTRLTVV.

The chain joins TRBV20-1 to TRBJ1-3; a possible D gene is TRBD1 (5 bases). Trimming pared 3 bases from V and 7 bases from J, leaving 13 bases between. Germline assignment: CDR1 DFQATT and CDR2 SNEGSKA (reference sequence). This CDR3 is built from 13 residues. This chain's CDR3 is CSASLGGGNTIYF. The CDR3 nucleotides are TGCAGTGCTAGTTTAGGCGGGGGGAACACCATATATTTT.

This sequence joins TRBV7-9 and TRBJ1-1, with 8 bases aligning to TRBD1. With V trimmed by 0 bases and J by 12 bases, 3 bases remained unmatched. Germline assignment: CDR1 SEHNR and CDR2 FQNEAQ (reference sequence). The CDR3 is 12 residues long. CDR3 nucleotide sequence: TGTGCCAGCAGCTTAGCGCAGGGGGCAACTTTCTTT. Translating it yields CASSLAQGATFF.

The V gene is TRBV3-1 (or the pseudogene TRBV3-2), the J gene TRBJ2-2; D perhaps matches TRBD2 (5 bases). V lost 4 bases, J lost 6 bases, and 9 bases lay in between. Germline V gene data show CDR1 as LGHDT and CDR2 as YNNKEL (reference sequence). The CDR3 has 13 amino acids. The CDR3 region has the DNA TGTGCCAGCAGCCCTAGCCTTGCCGGGGAGCTGTTTTTT. Protein: CASSPSLAGELFF.

In this sample, this clone turned up once. The same CDR3 also results from other DNA sequences found in this sample. This sequence joins TRBV7-3 and TRBJ1-1; no definite D call. The germline V and J ends were trimmed by 2 bases and 2 bases, with 9 bases remaining between them. This CDR3 is 14 amino acids long. Germline lookup yields CDR1 SGHTA and CDR2 FQGTGA. CDR3 bases: TGTGCCAGCAGCTTATCGGCGGGAAACACTGAAGCTTTCTTT. Residues: CASSLSAGNTEAFF.

J is TRBJ2-1 and V is TRBV7-3, with 8 positions matching TRBD2. CDR1 is SGHTA, CDR2 FQGTGA, per germline. The CDR3 sequence is 17 residues long. V lost 5 bases, J lost 7 bases, and 16 bases stayed unmatched. Here the CDR3 DNA reads TGTGCCAGCAGCACCCGGACTAGCCCCTCGGGAGTGAATGAGCAGTTCTTC. It specifies CASSTRTSPSGVNEQFF.

The rearrangement uses TRBV27 and TRBJ2-7, with D maybe TRBD2 (5 bases). The V end was cut by 6 bases, the J end by 5 bases, with 17 bases between. Germline assignment: CDR1 MNHEY and CDR2 SMNVEV (reference sequence). This CDR3 is built from 14 residues. In DNA, the CDR3 is TGTGCCAGCAGCCCTGCCGGGGTCAAGAACGAGCAGTACTTC. Its protein product is CASSPAGVKNEQYF.

The gene calls are TRBV2 and TRBJ1-4; 9 bases map to TRBD1. Germline CDR1 reads SNHLY; CDR2 reads FYNNEI. J gave up 8 bases and V 8 bases, and 6 bases lay outside the gene matches. The CDR3 contains 13 residues. In DNA form, the CDR3 reads TGTGCCAGCGTGCGGGACAGGGACGAAAAACTGTTTTTT. The encoded protein is CASVRDRDEKLFF. The entire variable domain, with the rest obtained from reference TRBV2 and TRBJ1-4, is as follows: EPEVTQTPSHQVTQMGQEVILRCVPISNHLYFYWYRQILGQKVEFLVSFYNNEISEKSEIFDDQFSVERPDGSNFTLKIRSTKLEDSAMYFCASVRDRDEKLFFGSGTQLSVL.

There are a few counts of this clone. The CDR3 here is CASSLEGLGNSPLHF. Written as DNA, the CDR3 is TGCGCCAGCAGCTTAGAGGGCCTGGGTAATTCACCCCTCCACTTT. V is TRBV5-1 and J is TRBJ1-6; D uncertain. Trimming took off 2 bases at V and 6 bases at J, with 12 bases between the two ends. Per the germline V gene, CDR1 is SGHRS and CDR2 is YFSETQ. The CDR3 has 15 amino acids.

This clone was seen only once. The chain joins TRBV6-5 to TRBJ1-5; 7 bases match TRBD1. The CDR3 is made up of 15 amino acids. The germline CDR1 and CDR2 sequences are MNHEY and SVGAGI. Trimming removed 0 bases from V and 5 bases from J; junction bases left unmatched: 4. CDR3 DNA sequence: TGTGCCAGCAGTTACTCAGGGACAGTCGATCAGCCCCAGCATTTT. Protein product: CASSYSGTVDQPQHF.

This rearrangement joins TRBV11-2 to TRBJ2-1; 7 bases fit TRBD1. Germline V CDR1 and CDR2: SGHAT, FQNNGV. V shed 3 bases and J 7 bases; nucleotides not matched to a gene: 6. The CDR3 loop spans 14 amino acids. CDR3 DNA: TGTGCCAGCAGCTTCGGAACAGGGGTGAATGAGCAGTTCTTC. It encodes CASSFGTGVNEQFF.

The chain employs TRBV5-1 and TRBJ2-1; 11 bases fit TRBD2. V dropped 2 bases and J dropped 10; count of bases not matched to a gene: 8. Germline values: CDR1 SGHRS, CDR2 YFSETQ. This CDR3 region has 15 residues. CDR3 sequence reads: CASSLLAGVGNEQFF. The CDR3 region has the DNA TGCGCCAGCAGCTTACTAGCGGGAGTTGGTAACGAGCAGTTCTTC.

The chain is built from TRBV11-2 and TRBJ2-1; 9 positions agree with TRBD2. This CDR3 comprises 15 residues. CDR1 is SGHAT, CDR2 FQNNGV, per germline. The V and J ends lost 5 bases and 5 bases, in that order; junction bases with no gene match: 7. The CDR3 DNA follows: TGTGCCAGCAGCATCGGGACTAGCACAAACAATGAGCAGTTCTTC. Its translation is CASSIGTSTNNEQFF.